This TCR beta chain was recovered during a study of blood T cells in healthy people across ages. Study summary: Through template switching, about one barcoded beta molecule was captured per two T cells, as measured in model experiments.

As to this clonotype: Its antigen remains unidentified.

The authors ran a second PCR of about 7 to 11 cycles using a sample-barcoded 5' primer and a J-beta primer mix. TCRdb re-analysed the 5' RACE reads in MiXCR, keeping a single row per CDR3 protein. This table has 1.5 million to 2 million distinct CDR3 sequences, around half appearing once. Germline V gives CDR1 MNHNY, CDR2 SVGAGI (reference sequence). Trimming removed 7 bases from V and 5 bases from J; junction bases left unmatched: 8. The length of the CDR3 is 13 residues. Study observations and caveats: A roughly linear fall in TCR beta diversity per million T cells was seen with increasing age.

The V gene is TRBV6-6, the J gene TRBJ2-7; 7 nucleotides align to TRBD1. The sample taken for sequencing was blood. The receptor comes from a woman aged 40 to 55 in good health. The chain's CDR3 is CASKTNGQDEQYF. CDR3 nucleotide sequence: TGTGCCAGCAAGACAAATGGACAGGACGAGCAGTACTTC.